Sequencing of this T cell receptor (beta chain) was carried out in a study of shared clonotypes between healthy human individuals. Recent vaccinations or acute infections were absent in the healthy HIV-negative adult donors. Splitting of CD4+ cells produced CD45RA+ naive and CD45RA-negative memory subsets. V was pared by 7 bases and J by 5 bases, with 15 bases between. Germline loops: CDR1 SGHAT, CDR2 FQNNGV. This CDR3 is built from 13 residues. This clone was observed a single time. Measured with immunoSEQ multiplex PCR; TCRdb has only the in-frame clones, and not every one. This table holds approximately 1.5 million clones, around 98.5% found once.

The sample comprised naive CD4+ T cells sorted from blood. This sample's subset: CD45RA+ positively selected. V and J are TRBV11-2 and TRBJ2-7; a possible D gene is TRBD2 (6 bases). The sequence was obtained from a man in his thirties or forties in good health. CDR3 residues: CASKLGGGNEQYF. The CDR3 bases are TGTGCCAGCAAATTGGGAGGAGGCAACGAGCAGTACTTC.